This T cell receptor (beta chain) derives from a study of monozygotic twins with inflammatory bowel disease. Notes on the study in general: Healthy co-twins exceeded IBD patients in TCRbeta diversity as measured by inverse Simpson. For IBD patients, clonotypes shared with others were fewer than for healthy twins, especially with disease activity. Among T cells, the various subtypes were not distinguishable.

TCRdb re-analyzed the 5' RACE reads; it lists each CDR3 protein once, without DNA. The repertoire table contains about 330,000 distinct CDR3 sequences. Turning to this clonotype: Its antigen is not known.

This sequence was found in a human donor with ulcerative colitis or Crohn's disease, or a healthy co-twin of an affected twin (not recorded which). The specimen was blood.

Here the CDR3 reads CASSQPGQGVYGYTF. The V gene is TRBV3-1, the J gene TRBJ1-2; the TCRdb call, TRBD1, lacks DNA for checking. Per germline, CDR1 LGHDT and CDR2 YNNKEL (reference sequence). This CDR3 has 15 amino acids.